What follows are 27 T cell receptor beta chains derived from one specimen sequenced in a study of cytomegalovirus exposure and HLA in healthy donors. The data were produced by immunoSEQ multiplex PCR, yet TCRdb's version contains in-frame clones alone and is incomplete. The sample includes some 170,000 clones, 80% to 85% of them seen just once. The sequencing input was PBMCs. These TCRs come from a man aged 30 to 39 in good health and CMV-seropositive.

The J gene is TRBJ1-2, the V gene TRBV4-3; TRBD1 matches 7 bases. The CDR3 runs to 15 residues. The V segment lost 3 bases and the J segment 3 bases; nucleotides outside the gene matches: 7. Germline V CDR1 and CDR2: LGHNA, YSLEER. CDR3 nucleotide sequence: TGCGCCAGCAGCCACAACCCGACAGGGTACTATGGCTACACCTTC. Amino acid sequence: CASSHNPTGYYGYTF.

V usage is TRBV4-3 and J usage is TRBJ1-6, with unresolved D. The CDR3 sequence is 12 residues long. V was shortened by 3 bases and J by 8 bases, with 5 bases between the two germline ends. Germline V lookup: CDR1 LGHNA, CDR2 YSLEER. Here the CDR3 reads CASSHLDSPLHF. CDR3 coding DNA: TGCGCCAGCAGCCACCTCGATTCACCCCTCCACTTT.

The rearrangement uses TRBV6-1 and TRBJ2-7; 9 positions match TRBD1. CDR1 MNHNS and CDR2 SASEGT come from the germline V gene. The CDR3 covers 14 residues. Unmatched junction bases numbered 14, after V lost 10 bases and J lost 7 bases. CDR3 coding DNA: TGTGCCACCGCCCGGGGACAGGGAGTGGGGGAGCAGTACTTC. Translated, it gives CATARGQGVGEQYF.

J is TRBJ2-1 and V is TRBV9, with 11 bases matching TRBD1. The CDR3 is 17 residues long. V shed 0 bases, J shed 6 bases, and the junction held 8 bases outside the gene matches. Germline loops: CDR1 SGDLS, CDR2 YYNGEE. This CDR3 reads CASSVGIGQGAGNEQFF. The CDR3 DNA sequence: TGTGCCAGCAGCGTAGGCATTGGACAGGGGGCGGGCAATGAGCAGTTCTTC.

CDR3 nucleotides: TGCGCCAGCCGCCGTGAAACTAGCGTCGAGACCCAGTACTTC. Its translation: CASRRETSVETQYF. This chain links TRBV5-1 with TRBJ2-5, with 7 bases that match TRBD2. This CDR3 is built from 14 residues. The V and J ends lost 7 bases and 5 bases, in that order; junction bases with no gene match: 11. Germline-derived CDR1 and CDR2 are SGHRS and YFSETQ.

V gene TRBV7-2 combines with J gene TRBJ1-3; unclear D gene. V lost 1 base, J lost 4 bases, and 5 bases lay in between. Germline V lookup: CDR1 SGHTA, CDR2 FQGNSA. This CDR3 region has 13 residues. As DNA, the CDR3 is TGTGCCAGCAGCTTAGATGGCGGAAACACCATATATTTT. This translates into CASSLDGGNTIYF.

A remark on this clone: The same CDR3 can be traced to other DNA sequences in this sample. This sequence joins TRBV5-1 and TRBJ2-3; 7 nucleotides agree with TRBD1. The CDR3 extends over 15 amino acids. Germline V gene sequence: CDR1 SGHRS, CDR2 YFSETQ. V trimming: 0 bases; J trimming: 2 bases; junction bases outside the gene matches: 3. The CDR3 nucleotides read TGCGCCAGCAGCTTGGGTGACAGGGACACAGATACGCAGTATTTT. It yields the protein CASSLGDRDTDTQYF. Supplemented by reference TRBV5-1 and TRBJ2-3, the full variable domain reads KAGVTQTPRYLIKTRGQQVTLSCSPISGHRSVSWYQQTPGQGLQFLFEYFSETQRNKGNFPGRFSGRQFSNSRSEMNVSTLELGDSALYLCASSLGDRDTDTQYFGPGTRLTVL.

The chain uses TRBV28 and TRBJ1-5; the D gene is possibly TRBD1 (5 bases). Germline assignment: CDR1 MDHEN and CDR2 SYDVKM. This CDR3 has 18 residues. The ends were cut back, 4 bases at V and 2 bases at J, with 21 bases in the middle. The CDR3 DNA follows: TGTGCCAGCAGTTACACCCTTTTAGCTGGGGCCGGCAATCAGCCCCAGCATTTT. Translating it yields CASSYTLLAGAGNQPQHF.

The sample holds one count of this clone. The rearrangement links TRBV14 to TRBJ1-1; 7 positions match TRBD1. The CDR3 covers 15 residues. V lost 3 bases to trimming and J lost 0 bases; unmatched junction nucleotides: 4. CDR1 and CDR2 from the germline V gene are SGHDN and FVKESK. The CDR3 loop is CASSHDRVMNTEAFF. CDR3 DNA sequence: TGTGCCAGCAGCCACGACAGGGTGATGAACACTGAAGCTTTCTTT.

The V gene is TRBV5-1, the J gene TRBJ2-1; D is possibly TRBD2 (5 bases). The CDR3 contains 16 residues. Trimming stripped 0 bases from V and 7 bases from J, with 17 bases between. Germline CDR1 is SGHRS and CDR2 is YFSETQ. The CDR3 region has the DNA TGCGCCAGCAGCTTGGCGTCTAGCTTGGTTCGGAATGAGCAGTTCTTC. Its protein product is CASSLASSLVRNEQFF.

This chain joins TRBV21-1 and TRBJ2-7; the tabulated D call, TRBD2, remains unverified against the DNA. TRBV21-1 is tagged as a pseudogene. This CDR3 contains 16 residues. The CDR3: CASSKQKEQSFSEQYF. CDR3 DNA sequence: TGTGCCAGCAGCAAACAAAAGGAGCAGTCCTTCAGCGAGCAGTACTTC.

In this sample, this clone turned up a few times. The gene calls are TRBV28 and TRBJ2-2, with 11 bases that match TRBD1. After removal of 6 bases from V and 4 bases from J, the junction contained 7 bases not matched to a gene. The CDR3 runs to 16 residues. In germline, CDR1 is MDHEN, CDR2 SYDVKM. This CDR3 is CASSETGTGGTGELFF. CDR3 coding DNA: TGTGCCAGCAGCGAGACCGGGACAGGGGGCACCGGGGAGCTGTTTTTT.

V gene TRBV11-2 combines with J gene TRBJ1-1; D is unresolved. CDR1 is SGHAT, CDR2 FQNNGV, per germline. V lost 6 bases and J lost 7, with 12 bases in between. This CDR3 is 12 amino acids long. DNA of the CDR3: TGTGCCAGCAGTACCGGGAGATTTGAAGCTTTCTTT. It yields the protein CASSTGRFEAFF.

The chain couples TRBV28 to TRBJ1-1, with 9 bases matching TRBD1. The CDR3 consists of 16 residues. The germline V gene has CDR1 MDHEN and CDR2 SYDVKM. Trimming cost V 3 bases and J 3 bases; bases outside gene matches: 8. The chain's CDR3 is CASSFLGTGLYTEAFF. The CDR3 region has the DNA TGTGCCAGCAGTTTCTTGGGGACAGGGTTGTACACTGAAGCTTTCTTT.

This chain links TRBV6-1 with TRBJ1-2; TRBD1 is a possible D gene (6 bases). The germline V gene has CDR1 MNHNS and CDR2 SASEGT. CDR3 size: 12 residues. V lost 5 bases and J 6 bases, leaving 10 bases between the germline ends. For the CDR3, the DNA is TGTGCCAGCAGTTATAACAGGGATGGCTACACCTTC. The encoded protein is CASSYNRDGYTF.

The gene calls are TRBV5-4 and TRBJ2-7; 8 bases are shared with TRBD1. The germline gives CDR1 SGHNT, CDR2 YYREEE (reference sequence). Germline trimming cut 2 bases from V and 7 bases from J; bases unmatched to any gene: 8. The CDR3 consists of 14 residues. For the CDR3, the DNA is TGTGCCAGCAGCTTCAGGGGAACAGGGGGAGAGCAGTACTTC. Translation gives CASSFRGTGGEQYF.

This chain links TRBV5-6 with TRBJ2-2; 11 nucleotides line up with TRBD2. V shed 4 bases, J shed 8 bases, and the junction held 10 bases outside the gene matches. From germline, CDR1 is SGHDT and CDR2 YYEEEE. The CDR3 extends over 16 amino acids. CDR3 DNA: TGTGCCAGCAGCACGACTAGCGGGACTACTCCGGGGGAGCTGTTTTTT. Protein: CASSTTSGTTPGELFF.

The chain couples TRBV6-4 to TRBJ2-6; D possibly corresponds to TRBD2 (5 bases). V lost 6 bases and J lost 1, with 10 bases in between. The germline gives CDR1 MRHNA, CDR2 SNTAGT. This CDR3 comprises 15 residues. CDR3 amino acids: CASSARGSGANVLTF. CDR3 nucleotide sequence: TGTGCCAGCAGCGCTAGAGGGTCTGGGGCCAACGTCCTGACTTTC.

V usage is TRBV30 and J usage is TRBJ1-1, with D possibly matching TRBD1 (6 bases). CDR3 length equals 14 residues. Germline V lookup: CDR1 GTSNPN, CDR2 SVGIG (reference sequence). Trimming stripped 4 bases from V and 7 bases from J, with 19 bases between. CDR3 nucleotides: TGTGCCTGGACTGAAGAACAGGGTCGAGGTGAAGCTTTCTTT. It specifies CAWTEEQGRGEAFF.

The chain combines TRBV15 with TRBJ2-2, with D perhaps TRBD1 (6 bases). CDR1 is LNHNV and CDR2 is YYDKDF in the germline V gene (reference sequence). The CDR3 runs to 15 residues. Trimming removed 3 bases from V and 5 bases from J, with 13 bases in between. The CDR3: CATSSRQEYTGELFF. The CDR3 bases are TGTGCCACCAGCAGCCGACAGGAGTATACCGGGGAGCTGTTTTTT.

This clone has a single count. The rearrangement joins TRBV19 to TRBJ2-7, with 7 bases that match TRBD1. CDR3 length equals 15 residues. J lost 1 base, V lost 0 bases, and 3 bases had no gene match. Germline V lookup: CDR1 LNHDA, CDR2 SQIVND (reference sequence). The CDR3: CASSIDGGQSYEQYF. CDR3 DNA: TGTGCCAGTAGTATAGATGGGGGACAGTCCTACGAGCAGTACTTC.

The chain couples TRBV30 to TRBJ1-4, with a possible D match to TRBD1 (5 bases). The germline V and J ends were trimmed by 2 bases and 1 base, with 11 bases remaining between them. The V gene's germline CDR1 is GTSNPN and CDR2 SVGIG (reference sequence). The CDR3 covers 15 residues. The CDR3 sequence is CAWSTPGLTNEKLFF. Written as DNA, the CDR3 is TGTGCCTGGAGTACCCCGGGACTAACTAATGAAAAACTGTTTTTT.

The chain joins TRBV7-2 to TRBJ2-1, with 11 nucleotides matching TRBD1. The CDR3 extends over 16 amino acids. After removal of 4 bases from V and 14 bases from J, the junction contained 16 bases not matched to a gene. The germline gives CDR1 SGHTA, CDR2 FQGNSA. CDR3 nucleotide sequence: TGTGCCAGCAGCTCCACCGGGACAGGGGGGAAATTTGCGGAGTTCTTC. Its translation is CASSSTGTGGKFAEFF.

J is TRBJ1-2 and V is TRBV30, with TRBD1 identical over 7 bases. CDR1 GTSNPN and CDR2 SVGIG come from the germline V gene (reference sequence). The trim removed 7 bases at V and 8 bases at J, leaving 13 bases unmatched. This CDR3 is 13 amino acids long. The CDR3: CAFVPRQGGGYTF. The DNA of the CDR3 is TGTGCCTTTGTTCCCCGACAGGGCGGAGGCTACACCTTC.

This rearrangement joins TRBV19 to TRBJ1-1, with 8 bases aligning to TRBD1. V shed 10 bases and J 5 bases; nucleotides not matched to a gene: 12. The CDR3 has 14 residues. The germline CDR1 and CDR2 sequences are LNHDA and SQIVND (reference sequence). In DNA form, the CDR3 reads TGTGCCAACCAGGACAGGGCGGTTGGGACTGAAGCTTTCTTT. This sequence encodes CANQDRAVGTEAFF.

The J gene is TRBJ2-3, the V gene TRBV6-5, with a possible D match to TRBD2 (5 bases). The V end was cut by 3 bases, the J end by 2 bases, with 9 bases between. The CDR3 has 14 residues. Germline loops: CDR1 MNHEY, CDR2 SVGAGI. The CDR3 nucleotides are TGTGCCAGCAGTTATTCGGGGATCACAGATACGCAGTATTTT. It translates to CASSYSGITDTQYF.

This clone was seen once. The gene calls are TRBV10-3 and TRBJ2-7, with 10 bases aligning to TRBD1. The length of the CDR3 is 13 residues. Germline V gene sequence: CDR1 ENHRY, CDR2 SYGVKD. V lost 11 bases and J lost 4; bases outside the gene matches: 8. CDR3 residues: CASSGTGEYEQYF. CDR3 coding DNA: TGTGCCTCCTCCGGGACAGGGGAATACGAGCAGTACTTC.